The T cell receptor (beta chain) described here comes from a study of identical twins. Overall study findings and caveats: High-abundance cord blood beta clonotypes had fewer insertions; memory repertoires showed none.

For this clonotype: The antigen remains unidentified.

Each CDR3 protein is one row after TCRdb ran MiXCR on the 5' RACE reads. The sample shows roughly 750,000 distinct CDR3 sequences, 21% of them seen only once. Germline V gene data show CDR1 as MNHEY and CDR2 as SVGAGI. This CDR3 has 13 residues. V was cut by 4 bases and J by 2 bases, with 7 bases left in between. The same data also contributed to another study, on T cells expressing NK-cell markers. That work contributes: CD8+ T cells in 5 or 6 donors included dominant NKG2C+ clonotypes at about 1.0-7.0%.

The origin of this receptor is a woman in her late teens or twenties in good health. What was sequenced was PBMCs. V and J are TRBV6-5 and TRBJ2-3; D remains unclear. The CDR3 is CASSSAATDTQYF. The DNA of the CDR3 is TGTGCCAGCAGTTCTGCGGCCACAGATACGCAGTATTTT.